The present T cell receptor (beta chain) was sequenced within a study of T cell responses to AZD1222 COVID-19 vaccine. The study's findings and limits: In the spike-specific TCR repertoire, nearly half reportedly target unmutated variant regions.

The CDR3 covers 12 residues. The V gene lost 5 bases and the J gene lost 8 bases, with 10 bases spanning the gap. The germline V gene has CDR1 MNHNY and CDR2 SVGAGI (reference sequence). In regard to this clone: Its target is not known.

The table came from immunoSEQ multiplex PCR; TCRdb's copy has only in-frame clones and leaves some out. The sample comprises 86,000 or so clones, about 90% of which are singletons, and 11% rests with the top ten. This TCR derives from an adult who received the AZD1222 COVID-19 vaccine. The input for sequencing was peripheral blood, taken 28 days after the second AZD1222 dose. J is TRBJ2-1 and V is TRBV6-6; no clear D gene. Here the CDR3 reads CASSTVGDEQFF. The CDR3 DNA follows: TGTGCCAGCAGTACAGTAGGCGATGAGCAGTTCTTC.